This entry lists 21 T cell receptor beta chains sequenced from one sample in a study of OX40 agonist ivuxolimab in advanced cancers. The repertoire was sequenced with immunoSEQ multiplex PCR; TCRdb's copy has only in-frame clones and lacks some. The sample lists more than 45,000 clones; 70% to 90% were seen once. This specimen consisted of CD4+ or CD8+ T cells sorted from blood, obtained in a trial of the OX40 agonist ivuxolimab. The receptors here all came from an adult with an advanced solid tumor such as melanoma, head and neck, liver or kidney cancer.

This chain joins TRBV7-8 and TRBJ1-6; D is undetermined. The CDR3 has 13 residues. V gave up 2 bases and J gave up 7 bases, with 6 bases separating them. Germline V gene lookup returns CDR1 SGHVS and CDR2 FQNEAQ. The CDR3 DNA sequence: TGTGCCAGCAGCTTAAACCCCAATTCACCCCTCCACTTT. This sequence encodes CASSLNPNSPLHF.

The rearrangement uses TRBV11-3 and TRBJ2-7; D gene uncertain. Trimming took 1 base from V and 4 from J, leaving 8 bases between them. The CDR3 runs to 13 residues. The V gene's germline CDR1 is SGHNT and CDR2 YENEEA. CDR3 protein: CASSLGAGYEQYF. CDR3 nucleotides: TGTGCCAGCAGCTTAGGGGCAGGATACGAGCAGTACTTC.

This clone was seen only once. The chain has TRBV5-4 and TRBJ1-2, with a tentative D call TRBD1 (5 bases). This CDR3 is built from 14 residues. Trimming stripped 6 bases from V and 3 bases from J, with 15 bases between. Looked up from germline, CDR1 is SGHNT and CDR2 is YYREEE (reference sequence). In nucleotides, the CDR3 is TGTGCCAGCACTCGTTGGGGGTTGTACTATGGCTACACCTTC. This gives the protein CASTRWGLYYGYTF.

CDR3 in amino acids: CASSPPGGGSGEQYF. The CDR3 nucleotides are TGTGCCAGCTCACCACCGGGAGGGGGCTCAGGCGAGCAGTACTTC. The rearrangement uses TRBV18 and TRBJ2-7; D assignment may be TRBD1 or TRBD2 (7 bases each). This CDR3 has 15 residues. Deletions cut 0 bases from V and 6 bases from J, with 15 bases between. Germline CDR1 is KGHSH and CDR2 is LQKENI.

The chain couples TRBV5-1 to TRBJ2-2; no definite D call. CDR3 length: 17 residues. Germline V CDR1 and CDR2: SGHRS, YFSETQ. V lost 1 base, J lost 1 base, and 14 bases lay in between. Written as DNA, the CDR3 is TGCGCCAGCAGCTTGTCTTCCCGGGTTATGAACACCGGGGAGCTGTTTTTT. Translating it yields CASSLSSRVMNTGELFF. The full variable domain, with the rest looked up from reference TRBV5-1 and TRBJ2-2, is KAGVTQTPRYLIKTRGQQVTLSCSPISGHRSVSWYQQTPGQGLQFLFEYFSETQRNKGNFPGRFSGRQFSNSRSEMNVSTLELGDSALYLCASSLSSRVMNTGELFFGEGSRLTVL.

This sequence joins TRBV30 and TRBJ2-5; D is perhaps TRBD2 (5 bases). The V end lost 1 base, the J end lost 6 bases, and 12 bases lay between the germline ends. The CDR3 length is 13 residues. From germline, CDR1 is GTSNPN and CDR2 SVGIG (reference sequence). The CDR3 DNA reads as TGTGCCTGGAGTGCCCCGGGATGGCAGACCCAGTACTTC. The encoded protein is CAWSAPGWQTQYF.

This chain connects TRBV5-1 to TRBJ1-6; no clear D gene. This CDR3 is 15 amino acids long. Trimming took off 0 bases at V and 7 bases at J, with 11 bases between the two ends. CDR1 SGHRS and CDR2 YFSETQ come from the germline V gene. The CDR3 sequence: CASSLVVGSNSPLHF. In DNA, the CDR3 is TGCGCCAGCAGCTTGGTGGTGGGGTCCAATTCACCCCTCCACTTT.

This sequence joins TRBV7-2 and TRBJ2-3; D is uncertain. The germline V and J ends were trimmed by 1 base and 4 bases, with 6 bases remaining between them. Germline-derived CDR1 and CDR2 are SGHTA and FQGNSA. This CDR3 contains 13 residues. The CDR3 coding sequence is TGTGCCAGCAGCTTAGAAAGGTCAGATACGCAGTATTTT. Translating gives CASSLERSDTQYF.

The rearrangement uses TRBV11-3 and TRBJ2-1; possibly TRBD2 for D (6 bases). V was clipped by 5 bases and J by 5 bases, with 19 bases between them. This CDR3 spans 16 amino acids. CDR1 is SGHNT and CDR2 is YENEEA in the germline V gene. The CDR3 coding sequence is TGTGCCAGCAGCCCGCTCACGGGGGAAGCTAACAATGAGCAGTTCTTC. Protein product: CASSPLTGEANNEQFF.

V usage is TRBV27 and J usage is TRBJ2-1, with D perhaps given as TRBD1 or TRBD2 (5 bases each). The V and J ends lost 4 bases and 2 bases respectively, with 15 bases between them. Germline CDR1 is MNHEY and CDR2 is SMNVEV (reference sequence). This CDR3 contains 16 residues. DNA for the CDR3: TGTGCCAGCAGTTCACGCCCGGGACGGGCCTACAATGAGCAGTTCTTC. Translated: CASSSRPGRAYNEQFF.

This sequence joins TRBV5-3 and TRBJ2-5; D is uncertain. The end of the DNA aligns better with TRBJ2-7, so the J call may be wrong. TRBV5-3 is designated an ORF whose function remains uncertain. The CDR3 is made up of 15 amino acids. This chain's CDR3 is CARSLSRARTYEQYF. Written as DNA, the CDR3 is TGTGCCAGAAGCTTGTCCCGCGCGCGGACCTACGAGCAGTACTTC.

The chain employs TRBV14 and TRBJ2-2; 9 positions match TRBD2. V shed 2 bases and J 1 base; nucleotides not matched to a gene: 8. This CDR3 is built from 18 residues. Germline loops: CDR1 SGHDN, CDR2 FVKESK. This CDR3 is CASSQLASGIWNTGELFF. In DNA form, the CDR3 reads TGTGCCAGCAGCCAATTAGCTAGCGGGATTTGGAACACCGGGGAGCTGTTTTTT.

This chain uses TRBV28 with TRBJ2-1; 7 bases are shared with TRBD1. The CDR3 is 17 amino acids. Germline V CDR1 and CDR2: MDHEN, SYDVKM. Trimming cost V 5 bases and J 4 bases; bases outside gene matches: 14. In nucleotides, the CDR3 is TGTGCCAGCAGTCCTTCCCACGGGACAGAGTATTACAATGAGCAGTTCTTC. Protein: CASSPSHGTEYYNEQFF. Full variable domain (outside the CDR3, taken from reference TRBV28 and TRBJ2-1): DVKVTQSSRYLVKRTGEKVFLECVQDMDHENMFWYRQDPGLGLRLIYFSYDVKMKEKGDIPEGYSVSREKKERFSLILESASTNQTSMYLCASSPSHGTEYYNEQFFGPGTRLTVL.

This clone has only one observation. V gene TRBV18 combines with J gene TRBJ2-7; 14 bases line up with TRBD2. The CDR3 is 17 amino acids. Germline V gene data show CDR1 as KGHSH and CDR2 as LQKENI. J was trimmed by 0 bases and V by 4 bases; bases with no gene match: 5. The CDR3 loop is CASSRGLAGVFSYEQYF. Written as DNA, the CDR3 is TGTGCCAGCTCACGGGGACTAGCGGGAGTGTTCTCCTACGAGCAGTACTTC.

V usage is TRBV5-1 and J usage is TRBJ2-1; D might be TRBD2 (5 bases). Germline CDR1 is SGHRS and CDR2 is YFSETQ. V was shortened by 4 bases and J by 3 bases, with 17 bases between the two germline ends. This CDR3 region has 16 residues. The CDR3 loop is CASSSAPADLYNEQFF. The CDR3 DNA reads TGCGCCAGCAGCAGTGCCCCAGCGGACCTCTACAATGAGCAGTTCTTC.

The chain recombines TRBV7-9 with TRBJ2-6, with D uncertain. V was shortened by 1 base and J by 2 bases, with 6 bases between the two germline ends. Germline-derived CDR1 and CDR2 are SEHNR and FQNEAQ (reference sequence). This CDR3 has 15 residues. The CDR3 region is CASSLGPPGANVLTF. For the CDR3, the DNA is TGTGCCAGCAGCTTAGGGCCCCCTGGGGCCAACGTCCTGACTTTC.

This chain links TRBV19 with TRBJ1-4, with D tentatively TRBD1 (6 bases). Trimming pared 5 bases from V and 2 bases from J, leaving 18 bases between. The length of the CDR3 is 17 residues. The V gene's germline CDR1 is LNHDA and CDR2 SQIVND (reference sequence). CDR3 bases: TGTGCCAGTAGTCGGTACTCTCAGGGGAGGACTAATGAAAAACTGTTTTTT. This translates into CASSRYSQGRTNEKLFF.

The J gene is TRBJ2-7, the V gene TRBV4-3; no firm D call. Germline V gene lookup returns CDR1 LGHNA and CDR2 YSLEER. V was trimmed by 5 bases and J by 0 bases, leaving 11 bases between them. CDR3 size: 14 residues. In nucleotides, the CDR3 is TGCGCCAGCAGCAGTAGCTACAACTCCTACGAGCAGTACTTC. Translation gives CASSSSYNSYEQYF.

The chain links TRBV15 to TRBJ2-5; D unresolved. V was shortened by 1 base and J by 5 bases, with 5 bases between the two germline ends. Per the germline V gene, CDR1 is LNHNV and CDR2 is YYDKDF (reference sequence). The CDR3 is made up of 12 amino acids. CDR3 sequence reads: CATSRGGETQYF. CDR3 DNA sequence: TGTGCCACCAGCAGAGGCGGCGAGACCCAGTACTTC.

The V gene is TRBV6-1, the J gene TRBJ2-1; 8 nucleotides match TRBD1. The CDR3 is 14 residues long. Losses at the gene ends were 9 bases for V and 5 bases for J; bases not matched to a gene: 9. Germline V gene data show CDR1 as MNHNS and CDR2 as SASEGT. Here the CDR3 reads CASYRGATNNEQFF. The DNA of the CDR3 is TGTGCCAGTTACAGGGGGGCTACCAACAATGAGCAGTTCTTC.

This clone was picked up one time. The rearrangement uses TRBV30 and TRBJ1-2; TRBD1 is a possible D gene (6 bases). Germline loops: CDR1 GTSNPN, CDR2 SVGIG (reference sequence). CDR3 size: 13 residues. V was trimmed by 0 bases and J by 7 bases, leaving 12 bases between them. The DNA of the CDR3 is TGTGCCTGGAGTGTATACCGGGGGCTTGGCTACACCTTC. Translated: CAWSVYRGLGYTF.